This section outlines one T cell receptor (beta chain) sequence together with its context. Its binding antigen is unknown. To determine HCMV serostatus, a commercial ELISA kit was used to detect HCMV-specific IgG in serum. Peripheral blood mononuclear cells were isolated from blood by Ficoll density gradient centrifugation. This record belongs to a study of T cells expressing NK-cell markers (dated by TCRdb to 2020 to 2022). For the study in its entirety: TCR beta-chain repertoires were profiled in sorted CD3+CD56+NKG2C+, CD3+CD56+NKG2C- and CD3+CD56-NKG2C+ T-cell subsets from about 8 donors. Among the eight sequenced donors, seven were HCMV-seropositive and one was HCMV-seronegative. Randomly selected healthy volunteers, three men and five women, were used as the eight sequenced donors. Libraries were sequenced as 2 x 150 bp reads on Illumina HiSeq 2000/2500, MiSeq or NextSeq. Paper-wide results and their limitations: It remained unclear whether the expanded NKG2C-expressing T cell clones were specific for HCMV antigens. Those dominant clonotypes were again the most abundant among CD3+CD56-NKG2C+ cells in a handful of donors, at roughly 25-60.1%. In more than 5 donors, the dominant CD3+CD56+NKG2C+ clonotypes were found to rank among the top 10 CD8+ clonotypes and to make up 1.0-7.0% of CD8+ T cells.

Sequencing was carried out with an Illumina HiSeq 2000. The TCR beta cDNA libraries were made using 5'RACE template switching, a step that added both a universal primer site and unique molecular identifiers. Priming for cDNA synthesis came from the TCR beta constant segment, and two successive PCR amplification steps followed. In the original analysis: MIGEC handled demultiplexing of the reads and grouping by UMI, while MiTCR was used to assemble and quantify clonotypes. To exclude erroneous sequences, any TCR cDNA sequence not supported by at least two reads was discarded. The tcR package was used for downstream repertoire analysis, and clonotypes were matched between fractions using CDR3 nucleotide sequence together with V segment. Antigen specificity was annotated against VDJdb with VDJmatch, allowing one amino acid substitution in CDR3. One entry per CDR3 protein sequence results from the TCRdb reprocessing of the reads, with DNA left out. The V and J calls shown here were made by TCRdb, not taken from the authors' results. This sample's listing comprises a few hundred thousand distinct CDR3 sequences. The leading ten clones occupy roughly 3.5% of the sample.

The CDR3, cysteine through phenylalanine, is 15 amino acids long. No DNA was logged. In this chain, TRBV12-3 or TRBV12-4 is recombined with TRBJ2-3; TCRdb picks TRBD2, but there is no DNA to check that call. This TCR came from a man in his late teens or twenties in good health. Donor details come from another sample of the same person, matched by shared clones. The sample consisted of blood T cells: a sorted CD56 or NKG2C T cell subset, CD4+ or CD8+ T cells, or bulk PBMC T cells (not recorded which). CDR3 reads: CASSFLERGTDTQYF.